This passage covers 9 T cell receptor beta chains from one sample sequenced in a study of T cells in Graves' hyperthyroidism and ophthalmopathy. RNA transcripts provided the source from which TCR beta CDR3 regions were amplified. TCR CDR3 underwent first-round RT-PCR with the HTBI primer set. TCRdb processed the multiplex PCR reads anew with MiXCR; each CDR3 protein has one entry. The sample lists roughly 630,000 distinct CDR3 sequences; around 14% were seen once. Source material: blood. These receptors were obtained from a young woman with Graves' hyperthyroidism.

This clonotype came up a few times. The chain joins TRBV9 to TRBJ2-7; 11 bases agree with TRBD1. Germline lookup yields CDR1 SGDLS and CDR2 YYNGEE. J gave up 6 bases and V 2 bases, and 4 bases lay outside the gene matches. The CDR3 extends over 14 amino acids. CDR3 DNA: TGTGCCAGCAGCGTGGGACAGGGGGGCGGCGAGCAGTACTTC. The encoded protein is CASSVGQGGGEQYF.

This clonotype was counted between two and nine times. A read error may account for a junction end that differs from germline. The chain combines TRBV6-5 with TRBJ1-2, with D perhaps TRBD1 (5 bases). Germline CDR1 and CDR2: MNHEY and SVGAGI. The CDR3 totals 14 residues. CDR3 in DNA: TGTACCAGCAGTTACTCGTCAGGGTTCTATGGCTACACCTTC. Its protein product is CTSSYSSGFYGYTF.

This clonotype was seen more than once but under ten times. CDR3 protein: CASSPLGDSGRTEQFF. In DNA form, the CDR3 reads TGTGCCAGCAGTCCCTTAGGGGATAGCGGGAGGACTGAGCAGTTCTTC. The chain is built from TRBV12-3 or TRBV12-4 and TRBJ2-1; TRBD2 matches at 10 bases. This CDR3 has 16 amino acids. Trimming at V came to 5 bases and at J to 9 bases, leaving 13 bases not matched to a gene.

The table lists this clonotype with a few counts. The junction shows a germline mismatch at one end, possibly a read error. The chain recombines TRBV10-2 with TRBJ2-7, with 16 bases fitting TRBD2. The CDR3 sequence is 17 residues long. Germline CDR1 reads WSHSY; CDR2 reads SAAADI. The CDR3 sequence: CASRPGTSGRASLEQYF. The CDR3 nucleotides are TGTGCCAGCAGACCCGGGACTAGCGGGAGGGCCTCTCTCGAGCAGTACTTC.

V and J are TRBV20-1 and TRBJ2-1; 9 bases align to TRBD2. The CDR3 spans 11 residues. Germline V gene sequence: CDR1 DFQATT, CDR2 SNEGSKA (reference sequence). With 5 bases clipped from V and 14 bases from J, the junction kept 7 bases outside the gene matches. CDR3 sequence (DNA): TGCAGTGCTCGAGCGGGAGGTAATGAGTTCTTC. Its protein product is CSARAGGNEFF.

This clonotype was recorded at least ten times. The chain recombines TRBV29-1 with TRBJ2-1, with 7 bases lining up with TRBD1. The germline gives CDR1 SQVTM, CDR2 ANQGSEA. V shed 7 bases, J shed 6 bases, and the junction held 12 bases outside the gene matches. This CDR3 is 14 amino acids long. The chain's CDR3 is CSGSRTGGGNEQFF. CDR3 DNA: TGCAGCGGATCGAGGACAGGTGGAGGCAATGAGCAGTTCTTC.

This clonotype was counted only a few times. V is TRBV5-4 and J is TRBJ1-1; tentative D call: TRBD1 (6 bases). The V end was cut by 0 bases, the J end by 1 base, with 10 bases between. The germline V gene has CDR1 SGHNT and CDR2 YYREEE (reference sequence). CDR3 length equals 15 residues. The CDR3 loop is CASSLGQARNTEAFF. DNA for the CDR3: TGTGCCAGCAGCTTGGGACAGGCCCGGAACACTGAAGCTTTCTTT.

This clonotype showed up just a few times. The chain is built from TRBV11-2 and TRBJ1-6; no clear D. With 0 bases removed from V and 6 bases from J, the gap between germline ends came to 6 bases. This CDR3 spans 14 amino acids. From germline, CDR1 is SGHAT and CDR2 FQNNGV. The CDR3 sequence is CASSLEAINSPLHF. The CDR3 nucleotides read TGTGCCAGCAGCTTAGAGGCCATTAATTCACCCCTCCACTTT.

The chain couples TRBV20-1 to TRBJ2-1; 12 bases are shared with TRBD2. Per germline, CDR1 DFQATT and CDR2 SNEGSKA (reference sequence). V shed 6 bases and J 8 bases; nucleotides not matched to a gene: 11. This CDR3 comprises 15 residues. The CDR3: CSAPRTSGTRDEQFF. The CDR3 DNA is TGCAGTGCCCCCCGGACTAGCGGGACTCGGGATGAGCAGTTCTTC.